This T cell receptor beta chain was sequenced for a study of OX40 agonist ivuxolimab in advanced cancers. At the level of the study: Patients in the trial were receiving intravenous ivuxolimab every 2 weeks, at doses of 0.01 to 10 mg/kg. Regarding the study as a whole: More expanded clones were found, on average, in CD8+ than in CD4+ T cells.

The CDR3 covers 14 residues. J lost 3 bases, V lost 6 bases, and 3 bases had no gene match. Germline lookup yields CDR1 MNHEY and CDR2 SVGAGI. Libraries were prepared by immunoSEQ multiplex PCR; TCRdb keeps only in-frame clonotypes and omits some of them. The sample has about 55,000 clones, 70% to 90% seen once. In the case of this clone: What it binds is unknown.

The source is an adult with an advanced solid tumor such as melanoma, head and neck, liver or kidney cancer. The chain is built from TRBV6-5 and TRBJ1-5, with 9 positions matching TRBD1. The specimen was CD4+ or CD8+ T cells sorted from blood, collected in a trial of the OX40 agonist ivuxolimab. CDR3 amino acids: CASRGQGINQPQHF. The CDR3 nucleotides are TGTGCCAGCAGGGGACAGGGCATCAATCAGCCCCAGCATTTT.